The following is a T cell receptor (beta chain) sequence with its context. This sample was taken from a study of shared clonotypes between healthy human individuals. TCRdb's copy holds only in-frame clones and misses some; the assay was immunoSEQ multiplex PCR. The table records approximately 330,000 clones, 73% of them present only once. Sequencing used memory CD4+ T cells sorted from blood. The subset is: CD45RA-negative fraction. This sequence originates from a man in his thirties or forties in good health.

The CDR3 reads CATSRDEAADTQYF. The CDR3 DNA reads as TGTGCCACCAGCAGAGATGAGGCGGCAGATACGCAGTATTTT. The rearrangement uses TRBV15 and TRBJ2-3; D is unresolved. Between the trimmed V and J ends, which lost 0 bases and 4 bases, there was a span of 8 bases. CDR1 is LNHNV and CDR2 is YYDKDF in the germline V gene (reference sequence). The CDR3 runs to 14 residues.